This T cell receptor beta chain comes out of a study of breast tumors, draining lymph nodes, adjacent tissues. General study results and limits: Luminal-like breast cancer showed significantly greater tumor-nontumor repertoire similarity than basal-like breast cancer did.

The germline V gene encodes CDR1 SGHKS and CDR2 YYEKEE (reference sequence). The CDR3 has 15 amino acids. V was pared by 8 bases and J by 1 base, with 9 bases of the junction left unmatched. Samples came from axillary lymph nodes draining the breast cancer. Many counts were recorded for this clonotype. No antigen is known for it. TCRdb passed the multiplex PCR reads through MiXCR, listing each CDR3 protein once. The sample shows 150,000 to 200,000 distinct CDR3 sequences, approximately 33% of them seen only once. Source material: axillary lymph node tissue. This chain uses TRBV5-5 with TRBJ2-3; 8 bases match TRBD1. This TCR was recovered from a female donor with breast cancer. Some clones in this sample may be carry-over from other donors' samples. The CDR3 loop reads CASTAVDRGTDTQYF. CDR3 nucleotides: TGTGCCAGTACGGCGGTGGACAGGGGCACAGATACGCAGTATTTT.